This T cell receptor beta chain was captured in a study of blood T cell repertoires in COVID-19. Study as a whole: There were acute and convalescent COVID-19 samples, and they came from the United States, Italy and Spain. From T cells, B-cell-depleted T cells, or PBMCs came the material, which was cDNA or gDNA.

As originally analysed: Quantification of nucleated cells was approximated via reference gene primer amplification. Only in-frame clones appear in the TCRdb table, and some are missing; sequencing was by immunoSEQ multiplex PCR. V, J and clone size were drawn from that table, and D and trimming were deduced from the DNA. The sample carries about 190,000 clones, under 80% recorded once. The V and J ends lost 0 bases and 5 bases respectively, with 14 bases between them. This CDR3 region has 15 residues. The V gene's germline CDR1 is SGHRS and CDR2 YFSETQ. The sequence was obtained from a woman aged 45-65 years with acute or convalescent COVID-19. The sequenced material came from peripheral blood. V gene TRBV5-1 combines with J gene TRBJ2-5, with a weak D call TRBD2 (7 bases). The CDR3 here is CASSLDTGGRETQYF. CDR3 nucleotide sequence: TGCGCCAGCAGCTTGGATACGGGGGGCCGGGAGACCCAGTACTTC.